This entry concerns a single TCR beta chain. Its antigen is as yet unknown. These data belong to a study of cytotoxic CD8 clonotypes in ibrutinib-treated CLL. The wider study: Partial responders about 25, complete 2; some twelve progressed and some 14 stayed in remission by median roughly 73 months. Timing of response sample collection was a median roughly twelve months after treatment start, with a range of 6 to 36. The samples contained under 300,000 productive templates on average. They also contained an average of approximately 94,000 productive rearrangements. Points from the study as a whole: Pretreatment clonality was elevated relative to age-matched healthy donors and paralleled circulating CD8+ T-cell counts.

TCRdb keeps only in-frame clones here, not all; method: immunoSEQ multiplex PCR. The profile shows about 160,000 clones, about 88% of them singletons. The germline V and J ends were trimmed by 0 bases and 6 bases, with 6 bases remaining between them. CDR1 is WNHNN and CDR2 is SYGVQD in the germline V gene (reference sequence). The CDR3 is 12 amino acids. The sample consisted of PBMCs, taken at disease progression, from a patient treated with ibrutinib. This sequence joins TRBV10-1 and TRBJ2-7; D gene ambiguous. The TCR was taken from a human donor with chronic lymphocytic leukemia. CDR3 region: CASSESLSEQYF. The CDR3 DNA sequence: TGCGCCAGCAGTGAGTCTTTGTCCGAGCAGTACTTC.